This T cell receptor beta chain was sequenced during a study of blood T cell repertoires in COVID-19. Germline-derived CDR1 and CDR2 are SGHDN and FVKESK. The CDR3 sequence is 12 residues long. The V gene lost 3 bases and the J gene lost 14 bases, with 11 bases spanning the gap. Libraries were prepared by immunoSEQ multiplex PCR; TCRdb keeps only in-frame clonotypes and omits some of them. The sample consists of about 95,000 clones, more than 70% of them appearing once. This rearrangement joins TRBV14 to TRBJ1-6; D is ambiguous. Sequencing was performed on peripheral blood. The TCR originated in a human donor in a cohort sampled during active COVID-19. The CDR3 DNA is TGTGCCAGCAGCCACCTCGGAGCCACCCTCCACTTT. As protein: CASSHLGATLHF.